Here is one TCR beta chain with its context. Its target is not known. Treatment: oral pan-JAK inhibitor, 5-10 mg twice daily. The data stem from a study of CD8+ T cells in alopecia areata. Study-wide points: One nonresponder leaves baseline CD8+ expansion's link to response uncertain. Scalp clonality and expanded CD8+ clones among the top 100 showed significant decreases with tofacitinib. Clonality in lesional scalp, especially alopecia totalis/universalis, exceeded that of normal scalp.

The CDR3 is 14 amino acids. The V end was cut by 2 bases, the J end by 5 bases, with 11 bases between. Germline CDR1 reads SGDLS; CDR2 reads YYNGEE. Extracted RNA was reverse transcribed, and the resulting cDNA served as sequencing template. Repertoires were generated with immunoSEQ multiplex PCR, while TCRdb's copy carries only in-frame clones and drops some. The data show 85,000 to 95,000 clones, about 71% seen once. This clonotype was sampled from a human donor with alopecia areata. The chain has TRBV9 and TRBJ2-1, with D unresolved. This specimen consisted of CD8+ T cells sorted from blood, obtained at week 44, from a patient treated with tofacitinib. This CDR3 reads CASSVGGGDNEQFF. Here the CDR3 DNA reads TGTGCCAGCAGCGTGGGCGGTGGGGACAATGAGCAGTTCTTC. Based on the CDR3 plus reference TRBV9 and TRBJ2-1, the full variable domain is DSGVTQTPKHLITATGQRVTLRCSPRSGDLSVYWYQQSLDQGLQFLIQYYNGEERAKGNILERFSAQQFPDLHSELNLSSLELGDSALYFCASSVGGGDNEQFFGPGTRLTVL.